This T cell receptor (beta chain) was obtained from a study of glioma-infiltrating T cells. Amplification of TCR alpha and beta CDR3 regions from RNA used iRepertoire nested multiplex PCR. Input was roughly 85-450 ng of tissue mRNA or PBMC total RNA. TCRdb analysed the multiplex PCR reads with MiXCR anew, one entry per CDR3 protein. The sample records about 110,000 distinct CDR3 sequences, around a quarter being singletons. This clonotype occurred many times. Its antigen remains unidentified. Study-level results: Tissue and blood shared very few CDR3 sequences. Gliomas, especially low-grade, showed above-expected tissue-blood divergence; non-neoplastic patients showed below.

The material sequenced was glioma tissue, nonneoplastic brain tissue, or PBMCs (not recorded which). This receptor was obtained from a human donor with low-grade glioma or glioblastoma, undergoing nonglioma brain surgery, or in good health (not recorded which).

For the CDR3, the DNA is TGTGCCAGCAGCACCCGGACTAGCGGGAGGGAAACCTACGAGCAGTACTTC. This encodes CASSTRTSGRETYEQYF. This sequence joins TRBV7-2 and TRBJ2-7, with 15 bases that match TRBD2. The trim removed 5 bases at V and 2 bases at J, leaving 7 bases unmatched. Germline V gene sequence: CDR1 SGHTA, CDR2 FQGNSA. The CDR3 consists of 17 residues.